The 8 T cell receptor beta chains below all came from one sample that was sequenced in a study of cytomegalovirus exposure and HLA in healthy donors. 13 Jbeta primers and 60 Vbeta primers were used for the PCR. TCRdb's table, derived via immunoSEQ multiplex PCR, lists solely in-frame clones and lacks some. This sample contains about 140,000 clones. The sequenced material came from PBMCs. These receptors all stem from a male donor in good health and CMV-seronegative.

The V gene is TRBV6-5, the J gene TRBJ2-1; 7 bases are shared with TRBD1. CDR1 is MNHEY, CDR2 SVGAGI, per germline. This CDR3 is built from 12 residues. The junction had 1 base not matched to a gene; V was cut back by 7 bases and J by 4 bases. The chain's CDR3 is CASTGGYNEQFF. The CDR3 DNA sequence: TGTGCCAGCACAGGGGGATACAATGAGCAGTTCTTC.

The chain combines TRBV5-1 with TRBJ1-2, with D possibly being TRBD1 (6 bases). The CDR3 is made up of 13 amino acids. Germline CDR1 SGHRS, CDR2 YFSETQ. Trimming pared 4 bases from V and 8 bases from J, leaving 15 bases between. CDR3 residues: CASSQLTGWGYTF. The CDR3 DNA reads TGCGCCAGCAGCCAGCTCACAGGGTGGGGCTACACCTTC.

DNA of the CDR3: TGCGCCAGCAGCCCGCCCCTGGACAGTTACACTGAAGCTTTCTTT. As protein: CASSPPLDSYTEAFF. The chain combines TRBV5-1 with TRBJ1-1; possibly TRBD1 for D (6 bases). This CDR3 is built from 15 residues. Trimming shortened V by 4 bases and J by 3 bases, and 16 bases separated the two germline ends. Germline CDR1 SGHRS, CDR2 YFSETQ.

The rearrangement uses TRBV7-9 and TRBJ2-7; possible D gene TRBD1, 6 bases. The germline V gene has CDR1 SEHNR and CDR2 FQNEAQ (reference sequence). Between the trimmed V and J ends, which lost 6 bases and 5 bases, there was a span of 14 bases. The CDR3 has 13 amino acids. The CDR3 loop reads CASRNAAGDEQYF. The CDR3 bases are TGTGCCAGCAGGAATGCCGCAGGGGACGAGCAGTACTTC.

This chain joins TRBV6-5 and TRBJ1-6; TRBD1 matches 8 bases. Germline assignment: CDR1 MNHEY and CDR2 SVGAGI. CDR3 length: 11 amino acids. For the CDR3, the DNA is TGTGGGGCAGGGGGCAATTCACCCCTCCACTTT. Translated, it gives CGAGGNSPLHF.

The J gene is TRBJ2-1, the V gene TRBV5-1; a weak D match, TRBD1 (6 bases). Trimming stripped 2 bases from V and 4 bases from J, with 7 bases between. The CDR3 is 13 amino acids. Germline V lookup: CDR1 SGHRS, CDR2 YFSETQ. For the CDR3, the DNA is TGCGCCAGCAGCTTAGGGGGATACAATGAGCAGTTCTTC. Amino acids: CASSLGGYNEQFF.

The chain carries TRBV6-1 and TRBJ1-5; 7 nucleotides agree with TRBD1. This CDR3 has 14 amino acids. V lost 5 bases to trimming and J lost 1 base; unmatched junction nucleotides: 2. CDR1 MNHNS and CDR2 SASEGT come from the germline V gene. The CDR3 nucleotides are TGTGCCAGCAGTACGGACAGGAGCAATCAGCCCCAGCATTTT. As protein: CASSTDRSNQPQHF.

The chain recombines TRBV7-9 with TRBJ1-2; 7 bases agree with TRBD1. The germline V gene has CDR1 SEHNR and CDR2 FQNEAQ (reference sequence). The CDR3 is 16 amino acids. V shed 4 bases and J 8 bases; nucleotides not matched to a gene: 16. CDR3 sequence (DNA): TGTGCCAGCAGCTCCCCCGGGACAGAGAAGAACGGAGGCTACACCTTC. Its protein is CASSSPGTEKNGGYTF.